Presented here are 7 T cell receptor beta chains from one specimen sequenced in a study of blood T cell dynamics during melanoma immunotherapy. Regarding time point: pre-treatment baseline. The table came from immunoSEQ multiplex PCR; TCRdb's copy has only in-frame clones and leaves some out. The sample includes about 190 clones, 78% of them seen just once. Sequences were derived from cell-free DNA from blood, sampled from a patient treated with checkpoint blockade. The receptors originated from a human donor with melanoma.

This sequence joins TRBV19 and TRBJ2-3, with TRBD2 identical over 8 bases. V shed 3 bases, J shed 3 bases, and the junction held 11 bases outside the gene matches. Germline CDR1 is LNHDA and CDR2 is SQIVND (reference sequence). CDR3 length: 17 residues. This CDR3 reads CASSIQPSRGATDTQYF. CDR3 sequence (DNA): TGTGCCAGTAGTATCCAACCATCGCGGGGGGCTACAGATACGCAGTATTTT.

The J gene is TRBJ1-2, the V gene TRBV28; D is unclear. The CDR3 loop spans 11 amino acids. From germline, CDR1 is MDHEN and CDR2 SYDVKM. With 11 bases removed from V and 2 bases from J, the gap between germline ends came to 9 bases. The CDR3 is CASQTNYGYTF. The DNA of the CDR3 is TGTGCCTCTCAGACAAACTATGGCTACACCTTC.

This clone was seen only a few times. This chain joins TRBV4-2 and TRBJ1-5; 8 nucleotides align to TRBD1. Germline lookup yields CDR1 LGHNA and CDR2 YNFKEQ. The junction had 4 bases not matched to a gene; V was cut back by 0 bases and J by 3 bases. CDR3 length: 16 residues. The CDR3 nucleotides are TGTGCCAGCAGCCAAGAGGGGACAGGCCCCAATCAGCCCCAGCATTTT. Protein product: CASSQEGTGPNQPQHF.

This clone was counted a few times. The chain uses TRBV25-1 and TRBJ1-2; D is possibly TRBD1 (6 bases). Germline V lookup: CDR1 MGHDK, CDR2 SYGVNS. Between the trimmed V and J ends, which lost 8 bases and 4 bases, there was a span of 17 bases. The CDR3 is 14 residues long. The chain's CDR3 is CASADGGTFYGYTF. For the CDR3, the DNA is TGTGCCAGCGCTGACGGGGGGACATTCTATGGCTACACCTTC.

V is TRBV7-9 and J is TRBJ2-3; D is possibly TRBD2 (6 bases). The CDR3 contains 15 residues. Deletions cut 8 bases from V and 6 bases from J, with 21 bases between. The germline V gene encodes CDR1 SEHNR and CDR2 FQNEAQ (reference sequence). CDR3 residues: CASPVTQEGTDTQYF. The DNA of the CDR3 is TGTGCCAGCCCCGTAACGCAGGAGGGTACGGATACGCAGTATTTT.

This rearrangement joins TRBV6-4 to TRBJ2-3; a possible D gene is TRBD2 (6 bases). This CDR3 contains 16 residues. Trimming left V 2 bases short and J 4 bases short, with 16 bases between. Per germline, CDR1 MRHNA and CDR2 SNTAGT. DNA of the CDR3: TGTGCCAGCAGTGACGGGTTGGAGGGTGCGTCAGATACGCAGTATTTT. Translated: CASSDGLEGASDTQYF.

The genes are TRBV7-2 and TRBJ1-4; D not certain. The germline V and J ends were trimmed by 1 base and 7 bases, with 10 bases remaining between them. The germline CDR1 and CDR2 sequences are SGHTA and FQGNSA. The CDR3 length is 14 residues. DNA for the CDR3: TGTGCCAGCAGCTTAGAACGTCTAAGTGAAAAACTGTTTTTT. This codes for CASSLERLSEKLFF.